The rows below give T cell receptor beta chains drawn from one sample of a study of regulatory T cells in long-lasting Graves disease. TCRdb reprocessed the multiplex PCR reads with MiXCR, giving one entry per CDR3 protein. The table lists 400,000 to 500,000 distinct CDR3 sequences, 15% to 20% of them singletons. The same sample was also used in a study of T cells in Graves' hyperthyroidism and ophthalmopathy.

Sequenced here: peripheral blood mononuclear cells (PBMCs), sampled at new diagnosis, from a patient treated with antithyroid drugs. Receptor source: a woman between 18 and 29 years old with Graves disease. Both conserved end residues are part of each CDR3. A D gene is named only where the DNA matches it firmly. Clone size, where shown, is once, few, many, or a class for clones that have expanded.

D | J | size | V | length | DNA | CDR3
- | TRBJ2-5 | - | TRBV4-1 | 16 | TGCGCCAGCAGCCAAGATAGAGGACCCGTCCAAGAGACCCAGTACTTC | CASSQDRGPVQETQYF
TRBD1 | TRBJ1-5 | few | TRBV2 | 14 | TGTGCCAGCAGTTACAGGGGAGGCGGTCAGCCCCAGCATTTT | CASSYRGGGQPQHF
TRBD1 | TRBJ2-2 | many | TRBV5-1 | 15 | TGCGCCAGCAGCCCCCGGGACAGCGGCACCGGGGAGCTGTTTTTT | CASSPRDSGTGELFF
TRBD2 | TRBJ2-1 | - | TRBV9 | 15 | TGTGCCAGCAGCGCCACAGGGACTAGCTACAATGAGCAGTTCTTC | CASSATGTSYNEQFF
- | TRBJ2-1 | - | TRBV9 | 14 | TGTGCCAGCAGCGAGTCCAGGGTTTACAATGAGCAGTTCTTC | CASSESRVYNEQFF
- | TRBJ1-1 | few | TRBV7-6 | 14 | TGTGCCAGCAGCTTAGAGGTAGGGGCTGGTGAAGCTTTCTTT | CASSLEVGAGEAFF
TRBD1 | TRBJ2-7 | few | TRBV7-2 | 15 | TGTGCCAGCAGCTTCGATCCAGGGGGCTCCTACGAGCAGTACTTC | CASSFDPGGSYEQYF
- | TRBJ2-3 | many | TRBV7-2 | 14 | TGTGCCAGCAGCTTAGTAGGAAACTCAGATACGCAGTATTTT | CASSLVGNSDTQYF
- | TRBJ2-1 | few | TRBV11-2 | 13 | TGTGCCAGCAGCAGCGAAGAGGACAATGAGCAGTTCTTC | CASSSEEDNEQFF
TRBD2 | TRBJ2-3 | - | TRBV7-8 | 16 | TGTGCCAGCAGCTTAGCGGGACTAGCGGAAACAGATACGCAGTATTTT | CASSLAGLAETDTQYF